The 9 T cell receptor beta chains listed next were all sequenced from one sample in a study of response to subunit inactivated influenza vaccine. Each CDR3 protein gets one entry after TCRdb re-called the RT-PCR reads with MiXCR. Among about 780,000 distinct CDR3 sequences listed, roughly 20% were seen once. The sequencing here drew on PBMCs from blood, taken roughly 5 days after vaccination. These receptors were obtained from a man aged 50-60 years who received an inactivated influenza vaccine.

This clonotype was found a few times. This chain joins TRBV20-1 and TRBJ2-3; TRBD1 is a possible D gene (6 bases). From germline, CDR1 is DFQATT and CDR2 SNEGSKA (reference sequence). The CDR3 length is 15 residues. Trimming took off 5 bases at V and 2 bases at J, with 17 bases between the two ends. The DNA of the CDR3 is TGCAGTGCTGGACCGCCAACAGGGCACACAGATACGCAGTATTTT. Its protein product is CSAGPPTGHTDTQYF.

In this sample, this clonotype turned up a few times. CDR3 loop: CASSPREGTSTDTQYF. CDR3 bases: TGTGCCAGCAGCCCGAGGGAAGGTACTAGCACAGATACGCAGTATTTT. The chain recombines TRBV9 with TRBJ2-3; D perhaps matches TRBD2 (5 bases). The CDR3 length is 16 residues. CDR1 and CDR2 from the germline V gene are SGDLS and YYNGEE. Trimming left V 4 bases short and J 0 bases short, with 15 bases between.

The chain carries TRBV5-1 and TRBJ2-7; 15 nucleotides agree with TRBD2. The germline V gene has CDR1 SGHRS and CDR2 YFSETQ. The CDR3 has 15 residues. V lost 0 bases and J lost 6; bases outside the gene matches: 1. The CDR3 region has the DNA TGCGCCAGCAGCTTGGAGGGACTAGCGGGAGGCGAGCAGTACTTC. It yields the protein CASSLEGLAGGEQYF.

This clonotype was counted between two and nine times. The chain links TRBV4-3 to TRBJ2-7; no reliable D call. CDR3 length equals 15 residues. V lost 0 bases to trimming and J lost 2 bases, with 11 bases between them. From germline, CDR1 is LGHNA and CDR2 YSLEER. The DNA for the CDR3 is TGCGCCAGCAGCCAAGACGCATTCCTCCCCTACGAGCAGTACTTC. As protein: CASSQDAFLPYEQYF.

This clonotype was counted between two and nine times. J is TRBJ2-3 and V is TRBV11-2; 14 bases agree with TRBD2. The CDR3 length is 19 residues. V shed 2 bases, J shed 0 bases, and the junction held 7 bases outside the gene matches. Germline V gene data show CDR1 as SGHAT and CDR2 as FQNNGV. The CDR3 protein is CASSLPGLAGGGSTDTQYF. In DNA form, the CDR3 reads TGTGCCAGCAGCTTACCCGGACTAGCGGGGGGAGGTAGCACAGATACGCAGTATTTT.

The chain joins TRBV11-2 to TRBJ2-1; TRBD2 matches 13 bases. The germline gives CDR1 SGHAT, CDR2 FQNNGV. The CDR3 sequence is 17 residues long. J gave up 6 bases and V 0 bases, and 5 bases lay outside the gene matches. The DNA of the CDR3 is TGTGCCAGCAGCTTAGAGGTGGGACTAGCGGGAATCAATGAGCAGTTCTTC. Translating gives CASSLEVGLAGINEQFF.

This chain links TRBV4-3 with TRBJ1-6; a weak D match, TRBD1 (5 bases). This CDR3 spans 17 amino acids. The V gene lost 3 bases and the J gene lost 12 bases, with 24 bases spanning the gap. CDR1 is LGHNA, CDR2 YSLEER, per germline. DNA for the CDR3: TGCGCCAGCAGCCAGACCTATTTTGTACCAGGGCGTTTACCCCTCCACTTT. Translated, it gives CASSQTYFVPGRLPLHF.

This clonotype has only a few counts. V and J are TRBV15 and TRBJ2-7, with 7 bases fitting TRBD2. Unmatched junction bases numbered 6, after V lost 5 bases and J lost 2 bases. Germline assignment: CDR1 LNHNV and CDR2 YYDKDF (reference sequence). The CDR3 length is 14 residues. The CDR3: CATSARAGPYEQYF. For the CDR3, the DNA is TGTGCCACCAGCGCAAGAGCGGGACCCTACGAGCAGTACTTC.

The chain uses TRBV15 and TRBJ1-1, with D unclear. The CDR3 is made up of 13 amino acids. Germline V gene data show CDR1 as LNHNV and CDR2 as YYDKDF (reference sequence). The V gene lost 0 bases and the J gene lost 1 base, with 3 bases spanning the gap. This CDR3 reads CATSRDPNTEAFF. CDR3 in DNA: TGTGCCACCAGCAGAGATCCGAACACTGAAGCTTTCTTT.